This note documents a single T cell receptor (beta chain) sequence. Its antigen specificity is not known. No base-level quality is on record; no much larger clone is a single base apart. The immunoSEQ multiplex PCR assay was used to generate TCR libraries, with TCR-beta and/or TCR-alpha/delta assays applied to each sample. Amplified TCR libraries were sequenced on the Illumina high-throughput platform. The original methods were these. Clustering and dimensionality reduction relied on pairwise TCRdist distances among GMM-specific receptors from T cells that were either sorted ex vivo or expanded in vitro. Each clinical repertoire was scored by mean NN-distance, the average TCRdist to the nearest 10% of tetramer-positive reference sequences. To compute GEM TCR motif frequency, the fraction of unique TCRs matching known GEM sequences by V/J usage and CDR3 length was calculated. Linear discriminant analysis with leave-one-out cross-validation, implemented in scikit-learn, was used to classify active tuberculosis. In its TCRdb copy, this immuneACCESS table keeps in-frame sequences only and misses some clones. Where compared with another copy, unresolved V genes explain less than half of these, and the others have no known cause. V and J calls and clone size are given by that table; D and trimming were obtained from the DNA. The sample table holds under 45,000 clones, of which approximately 90% were seen once. Nearly 2.5% of the sample belongs to the ten largest clones.

The sample is drawn from a study of T cells in tuberculosis (dated 2018 in TCRdb). With respect to the entire study: In the study, CD1B tetramers and high-throughput TCR immunosequencing were combined to characterize T cells specific for the mycobacterial lipid antigen glucose monomycolate (GMM). A South African clinical cohort compared IGRA-negative adolescents, IGRA-positive adolescents with latent tuberculosis and adults with active tuberculosis, around 10 per group. PBMC from active tuberculosis patients were archived either before standard anti-tuberculosis treatment began or within 7 days of its start.

Overall study results and their limits: Clinical samples were chosen by availability of cryopreserved specimens, and active tuberculosis cases were adults while controls were adolescents. A classifier using the diverse GMM-specific repertoire reached roughly 89% accuracy (AUROC about 0.9), compared with roughly 70% accuracy using GEM motif frequencies. Smaller NN-distances were partly driven by shorter CDR3-alpha lengths in active tuberculosis patients, and statistical significance was not reached for the TCR-beta difference. Active tuberculosis TCR-alpha repertoires showed smaller mean NN-distances to GMM-specific TCRs than IGRA-negative controls, suggesting clonal expansion of these TCRs.

In light of the paper, this sample's time point label describes: new active TB diagnosis, blood taken before or within 7 days of starting treatment. Patients with active tuberculosis were defined as newly diagnosed, HIV-seronegative South African adults aged 18 years or older. Confirmation of active tuberculosis was obtained by positive sputum smear microscopy and/or positive M. tuberculosis culture. Immunosequencing was performed on unsorted cryopreserved PBMC and covered 110,000 or so T cells per clinical donor on average. The material was PBMCs, obtained at tuberculosis diagnosis. The source is an adult with tuberculosis.

The CDR3 region: CASSLAGRGGANVLTF. In nucleotides, the sequence is TGCGCCAGCAGCTTGGCCGGCCGGGGTGGGGCCAACGTCCTGACTTTC. This chain joins TRBV5-1 to TRBJ2-6; the D gene is possibly TRBD2, with 5 bases matching. From the cysteine up to the phenylalanine, the CDR3 has a length of 16 residues. The retained sequence is limited to the CDR3, 48 bases, with the frame set at the first base. V was cut back by 0 bases and J by 3 bases, leaving a gap of 10 bases between them. Per the germline V gene, SGHRS is the CDR1 and YFSETQ is the CDR2.